One sample yielded the 12 T cell receptor beta chains listed below, sequenced in a study of neurological immune-mediated disorders. TCRdb analysed the 5' RACE reads with MiXCR anew, one entry per CDR3 protein. Of about 57,000 distinct CDR3 sequences in the sample, roughly an eighth were seen once. The source material was PBMCs. The receptor set was obtained from a woman aged 55-69 years with HTLV-1-associated myelopathy (HAM/TSP).

In this sample, this clonotype turned up many times. The chain employs TRBV13 and TRBJ2-5, with 7 bases identical to TRBD1. The CDR3 loop spans 16 amino acids. Germline V CDR1 and CDR2: PRHDT, FYEKMQ (reference sequence). J gave up 5 bases and V 4 bases, and 13 bases lay outside the gene matches. The CDR3 loop reads CASSSSRQGGAETQYF. The CDR3 DNA follows: TGTGCCAGCAGCTCATCTCGACAGGGTGGTGCGGAGACCCAGTACTTC. The complete variable domain, with remaining parts taken from reference TRBV13 and TRBJ2-5, reads AAGVIQSPRHLIKEKRETATLKCYPIPRHDTVYWYQQGPGQDPQFLISFYEKMQSDKGSIPDRFSAQQFSDYHSELNMSSLELGDSALYFCASSSSRQGGAETQYFGPGTRLLVL.

This clonotype was detected ten times or more. The chain uses TRBV5-1 and TRBJ2-1; the match to TRBD2 covers 7 bases. The V segment lost 0 bases and the J segment 10 bases; nucleotides outside the gene matches: 7. CDR3 length: 14 amino acids. Germline-derived CDR1 and CDR2 are SGHRS and YFSETQ. CDR3 in amino acids: CASSLAWEGLEQFF. In DNA form, the CDR3 reads TGCGCCAGCAGCTTGGCCTGGGAGGGACTCGAGCAGTTCTTC.

This clonotype was observed many times. This chain links TRBV20-1 with TRBJ2-7; 12 nucleotides line up with TRBD2. The CDR3 consists of 14 residues. Germline V lookup: CDR1 DFQATT, CDR2 SNEGSKA (reference sequence). The V gene end was trimmed by 6 bases and the J gene end by 5 bases; junction bases not matched to a gene: 8. The CDR3 spells CSATTSGRTHEQYF. In nucleotides, the CDR3 is TGCAGTGCCACGACTAGCGGGAGAACGCACGAGCAGTACTTC.

This clonotype was seen more than once but under ten times. The rearrangement uses TRBV18 and TRBJ2-2, with D tentatively TRBD1 or TRBD2 (6 bases each). V lost 0 bases and J lost 0, with 8 bases in between. Germline CDR1 reads KGHSH; CDR2 reads LQKENI. The CDR3 is 16 residues long. CDR3 in DNA: TGTGCCAGCTCACCACCGAGGGGGGCGAACACCGGGGAGCTGTTTTTT. Translated, it gives CASSPPRGANTGELFF.

Note on this clonotype: A much larger clone differs from this one at a single base, so this may be a read error. This chain uses TRBV28 with TRBJ1-2; no reliable D call. Germline V CDR1 and CDR2: MDHEN, SYDVKM. The CDR3 covers 13 residues. V was shortened by 2 bases and J by 8 bases, with 12 bases between the two germline ends. DNA of the CDR3: TGTGCCAGCAGTTTAGAGCAGAAGAAGGGCTACACCTTC. Encoded protein: CASSLEQKKGYTF.

CDR3: CATSSFSADTQYF. CDR3 sequence (DNA): TGTGCCACCAGCAGTTTTTCGGCAGATACGCAGTATTTT. This chain links TRBV15 with TRBJ2-3; D gene ambiguous. V was clipped by 3 bases and J by 4 bases, with 8 bases between them. CDR3 length equals 13 residues. From germline, CDR1 is LNHNV and CDR2 YYDKDF (reference sequence).

This clonotype was seen many times. The rearrangement uses TRBV4-2 and TRBJ2-2; 8 bases map to TRBD2. The CDR3 spans 18 residues. The V gene end was trimmed by 4 bases and the J gene end by 5 bases; junction bases not matched to a gene: 15. Germline CDR1 reads LGHNA; CDR2 reads YNFKEQ. The CDR3 loop reads CASSLPEGGGRRTGELFF. For the CDR3, the DNA is TGTGCCAGCAGCCTCCCAGAGGGGGGCGGGAGGAGAACCGGGGAGCTGTTTTTT.

This clonotype was detected ten times or more. The chain employs TRBV5-1 and TRBJ1-2; possible D gene TRBD1, 5 bases. V shed 2 bases and J shed 0 bases, with 8 bases lying between them. Per germline, CDR1 SGHRS and CDR2 YFSETQ. This CDR3 contains 14 residues. This CDR3 reads CASSFKTANYGYTF. The CDR3, as DNA: TGCGCCAGCAGCTTTAAGACAGCTAACTATGGCTACACCTTC.

This clonotype was detected ten times or more. This rearrangement joins TRBV12-3 or TRBV12-4 to TRBJ2-1, with 8 bases identical to TRBD2. The CDR3 loop spans 15 amino acids. The J segment lost 0 bases and the V segment lost 5 bases, leaving 3 bases of the junction unmatched. CDR3 bases: TGTGCCAGCAGTCTTAGCGGGACCTCCTACAATGAGCAGTTCTTC. It translates to CASSLSGTSYNEQFF.

This clonotype was detected ten times or more. The rearrangement links TRBV20-1 to TRBJ2-1; D gene unclear. Germline V gene sequence: CDR1 DFQATT, CDR2 SNEGSKA (reference sequence). Trimming shortened V by 0 bases and J by 2 bases, and 11 bases separated the two germline ends. The CDR3 has 15 amino acids. Here the CDR3 reads CSAREIGRTYNEQFF. CDR3 DNA sequence: TGCAGTGCTAGAGAAATAGGGCGGACCTACAATGAGCAGTTCTTC.

Ten or more counts support this clonotype. This chain joins TRBV7-6 and TRBJ2-7; TRBD2 aligns across 11 bases. Germline trimming cut 1 base from V and 6 bases from J; bases unmatched to any gene: 8. CDR3 length: 16 residues. The V gene's germline CDR1 is SGHVS and CDR2 FNYEAQ. Written as DNA, the CDR3 is TGTGCCAGCAGCTTAGTAGGTCTAGCGGGAGGAACCGAGCAGTACTTC. Its protein product is CASSLVGLAGGTEQYF.

This clonotype was recorded once. Its ends do not fully match the called genes, so a read error is possible. The rearrangement uses TRBV5-5 and TRBJ2-2, with D possibly being TRBD2 (6 bases). The CDR3 extends over 16 amino acids. From germline, CDR1 is SGHKS and CDR2 YYEKEE (reference sequence). As DNA, the CDR3 is TGTGCCAGCAGCTTGGGCCCCGGGGCGAACACCCGGGAGCTGTATTTT. Residues: CASSLGPGANTRELYF.